Many counts were recorded for the clone carrying this T cell receptor beta chain. Its antigen is currently unknown. The germline V gene has CDR1 MNHEY and CDR2 SVGEGT. Trimming shortened V by 0 bases and J by 0 bases, and 8 bases separated the two germline ends. The CDR3 has 16 amino acids. Patients affected by ophthalmopathy presented a Clinical Activity Score of at least 3, a NOSPECS grade of at least 4, and disease duration below 3 months. Patients with uncontrolled infections, other autoimmune diseases, pregnancy or lactation were excluded. RNA transcripts were the template for amplifying TCR beta CDR3 regions. During a first-round RT-PCR of the TCR CDR3, the HTBI primer set was used. TCRdb re-called the multiplex PCR reads with MiXCR, one entry per CDR3 protein. The sample contains 530,000 or so distinct CDR3 sequences, roughly a quarter of which appear only once. The record originates from a study of T cells in Graves' hyperthyroidism and ophthalmopathy. Study conclusions and caveats: Most expanded thyroid clonotypes above 0.001 also appeared in blood. Ophthalmopathy was model-predicted a median roughly 6.2 months pre-onset.

J is TRBJ2-2 and V is TRBV6-2 or TRBV6-3, with D possibly TRBD1 on 6 matching bases. This TCR was sampled from a woman in her twenties or thirties with Graves' ophthalmopathy. The sequencing input was blood. The CDR3 sequence: CASSYSDSSNTGELFF. The CDR3 DNA sequence: TGTGCCAGCAGTTACTCGGACAGCTCGAACACCGGGGAGCTGTTTTTT.